The text below deals with one T cell receptor (beta chain). This specimen comes from a study of tumor and adjacent non-tumor tissue in lung cancer. This sample's RNA came from whole unsorted tissue. The CDR3 extends over 14 amino acids. Germline CDR1 MNHEY, CDR2 SVGAGI. Three rounds of nested PCR, following a modified ARM-PCR protocol, produced the TCRbeta library. TCRdb re-derived calls from the multiplex PCR reads in MiXCR, one entry per CDR3 protein. The sample includes 65,000 to 90,000 distinct CDR3 sequences, roughly 80% of them seen just once. What was sequenced was lung tumor tissue. This chain uses TRBV6-5 with TRBJ2-7; weak D call: TRBD1 (6 bases). The source of this sequence is a woman in her forties or fifties with non-small cell lung cancer. The CDR3 spells CVRSPTRQAYEQYF. CDR3 bases: TGTGTCAGGAGCCCTACCCGACAGGCCTACGAGCAGTACTTC.